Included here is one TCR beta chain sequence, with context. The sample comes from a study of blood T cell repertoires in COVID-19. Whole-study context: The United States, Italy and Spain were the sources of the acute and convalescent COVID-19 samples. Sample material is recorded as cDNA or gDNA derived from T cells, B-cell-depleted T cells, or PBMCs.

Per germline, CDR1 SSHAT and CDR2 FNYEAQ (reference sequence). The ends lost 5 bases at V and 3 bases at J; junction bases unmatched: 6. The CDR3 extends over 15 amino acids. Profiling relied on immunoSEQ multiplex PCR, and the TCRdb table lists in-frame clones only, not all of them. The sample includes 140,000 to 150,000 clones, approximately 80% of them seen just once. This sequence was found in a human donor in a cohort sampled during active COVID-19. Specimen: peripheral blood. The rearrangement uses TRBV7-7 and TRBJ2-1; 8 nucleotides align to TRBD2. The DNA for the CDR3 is TGTGCCAGCAGCCCGAGGACTAGCAGCTACAATGAGCAGTTCTTC. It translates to CASSPRTSSYNEQFF.